What follows are 11 T cell receptor beta chains derived from one specimen sequenced in a study of cytomegalovirus exposure and HLA in healthy donors. 13 Jbeta primers and 60 Vbeta primers were used for the PCR. Repertoires were generated with immunoSEQ multiplex PCR, while TCRdb's copy carries only in-frame clones and drops some. Of about 110,000 clones listed, roughly 78% were seen once; the top ten hold 1% to 1.5%. Material: PBMCs. These receptors all stem from a woman aged 25 to 39 in good health and CMV-seronegative.

The chain joins TRBV15 to TRBJ1-5, with 8 positions matching TRBD1. CDR3 length equals 14 residues. Trimming took 2 bases from V and 4 from J; bases not matched to a gene: 1. Germline assignment: CDR1 LNHNV and CDR2 YYDKDF (reference sequence). For the CDR3, the DNA is TGTGCCACCAGCAGAAACAGGGGGAATCAGCCCCAGCATTTT. It codes for CATSRNRGNQPQHF.

The chain recombines TRBV27 with TRBJ1-4; TRBD1 is a possible D gene (5 bases). This CDR3 is 14 amino acids long. Per germline, CDR1 MNHEY and CDR2 SMNVEV (reference sequence). Trimming removed 6 bases at V and 6 bases at J, with 14 bases between. CDR3 protein: CASSPVGGDEKLFF. The CDR3 region has the DNA TGTGCCAGCAGCCCAGTTGGAGGGGATGAAAAACTGTTTTTT.

The genes are TRBV30 and TRBJ2-1; possibly TRBD1 for D (6 bases). V was trimmed by 4 bases and J by 7 bases, leaving 20 bases between them. Germline-derived CDR1 and CDR2 are GTSNPN and SVGIG (reference sequence). This CDR3 is built from 15 residues. The CDR3 DNA follows: TGTGCCTGGAAGAATCCGGGACATATTAGAAATGAGCAGTTCTTC. Encoded protein: CAWKNPGHIRNEQFF.

This clone occurred a few times. The chain employs TRBV28 and TRBJ2-2; TRBD1 matches 8 bases. Germline V lookup: CDR1 MDHEN, CDR2 SYDVKM. V lost 2 bases, J lost 5 bases, and 7 bases stayed unmatched. The CDR3 spans 16 residues. The CDR3 DNA follows: TGTGCCAGCAGTTTACTCCTGACAGGGGAGACCGGGGAGCTGTTTTTT. Translation: CASSLLLTGETGELFF.

This clone was seen more than once but under ten times. The chain is built from TRBV4-1 and TRBJ1-6; D is undetermined. The V end was cut by 0 bases, the J end by 5 bases, with 5 bases between. The CDR3 length is 14 residues. Germline CDR1 is MGHRA and CDR2 is YSYEKL. The CDR3 DNA sequence: TGCGCCAGCAGCCAAGACGGGAATAATTCACCCCTCCACTTT. Translating it yields CASSQDGNNSPLHF.

The rearrangement joins TRBV7-8 to TRBJ2-7; TRBD2 aligns across 11 bases. Germline V gene data show CDR1 as SGHVS and CDR2 as FQNEAQ. V gave up 9 bases and J gave up 7 bases; unmatched junction bases: 14. The CDR3 spans 15 residues. The CDR3 is CASSDRGLAALEQYF. CDR3 DNA sequence: TGTGCCAGTTCAGATAGGGGACTAGCGGCTCTGGAGCAGTACTTC. The whole variable domain, remainder taken from reference TRBV7-8 and TRBJ2-7, is GAGVSQSPRYKVAKRGQDVALRCDPISGHVSLFWYQQALGQGPEFLTYFQNEAQLDKSGLPSDRFFAERPEGSVSTLKIQRTQQEDSAVYLCASSDRGLAALEQYFGPGTRLTVT.

The genes are TRBV6-5 and TRBJ2-1; D is perhaps TRBD2 (6 bases). This CDR3 has 14 residues. The germline gives CDR1 MNHEY, CDR2 SVGAGI. Trimming stripped 0 bases from V and 3 bases from J, with 6 bases between. CDR3 bases: TGTGCCAGCAGTTACTCGGGGGGCTACAATGAGCAGTTCTTC. This gives the protein CASSYSGGYNEQFF.

This sequence joins TRBV4-1 and TRBJ2-1; 10 bases are a match to TRBD2. J was trimmed by 8 bases and V by 1 base; bases with no gene match: 17. This CDR3 is 19 amino acids long. Germline-derived CDR1 and CDR2 are MGHRA and YSYEKL. As DNA, the CDR3 is TGCGCCAGCAGCCAAGGGGGAGCGGGAGGGCCCCACCTCCCCCATGAGCAGTTCTTC. Translated, it gives CASSQGGAGGPHLPHEQFF.

This CDR3 is CATRARGTGGTEAFF. CDR3 sequence (DNA): TGTGCCACCCGGGCCCGTGGGACAGGGGGCACTGAAGCTTTCTTT. The chain employs TRBV28 and TRBJ1-1; 11 bases are a match to TRBD1. The CDR3 totals 15 residues. Germline V gene sequence: CDR1 MDHEN, CDR2 SYDVKM. Trimming cost V 10 bases and J 4 bases; bases outside gene matches: 11. Full variable domain (rest looked up from reference TRBV28 and TRBJ1-1): DVKVTQSSRYLVKRTGEKVFLECVQDMDHENMFWYRQDPGLGLRLIYFSYDVKMKEKGDIPEGYSVSREKKERFSLILESASTNQTSMYLCATRARGTGGTEAFFGQGTRLTVV.

The chain is built from TRBV10-2 and TRBJ2-1; 9 nucleotides line up with TRBD2. CDR3 size: 14 residues. J gave up 10 bases and V 6 bases, and 10 bases lay outside the gene matches. The germline V gene encodes CDR1 WSHSY and CDR2 SAAADI. As DNA, the CDR3 is TGCGCCAGCAGAGGACTAGCGACCCCTTTGGAGCAGTTCTTC. It specifies CASRGLATPLEQFF.

The chain recombines TRBV27 with TRBJ1-3, with 9 bases aligning to TRBD1. CDR1 MNHEY and CDR2 SMNVEV come from the germline V gene (reference sequence). Losses at the gene ends were 6 bases for V and 9 bases for J; bases not matched to a gene: 9. The CDR3 covers 14 residues. CDR3 amino acids: CASSGTGSSSTIYF. CDR3 DNA sequence: TGTGCCAGCAGCGGGACAGGGAGTTCTAGCACCATATATTTT.